This T cell receptor (beta chain) was captured in a study of OX40 agonist ivuxolimab in advanced cancers. Overall study context: The eligibility criteria allowed prior anti-PD-1, anti-PD-L1 or anti-CTLA-4 therapy, and around 38% had some.

Germline V gene sequence: CDR1 LGHNA, CDR2 YSLEER. Deletions cut 3 bases from V and 1 base from J, with 19 bases between. The CDR3 extends over 18 amino acids. Measured with immunoSEQ multiplex PCR; TCRdb has only the in-frame clones, and not every one. The profile shows over 35,000 clones, around 83% of them singletons. The sequences come from CD4+ or CD8+ T cells sorted from blood, collected in a trial of the OX40 agonist ivuxolimab. This clonotype was obtained from an adult with an advanced solid tumor such as melanoma, head and neck, liver or kidney cancer. The J gene is TRBJ2-1, the V gene TRBV4-3; no clear D gene. CDR3 loop: CASSQTLTDPSSYNEQFF. For the CDR3, the DNA is TGCGCCAGCAGCCAGACCTTGACGGACCCCTCATCCTACAATGAGCAGTTCTTC.